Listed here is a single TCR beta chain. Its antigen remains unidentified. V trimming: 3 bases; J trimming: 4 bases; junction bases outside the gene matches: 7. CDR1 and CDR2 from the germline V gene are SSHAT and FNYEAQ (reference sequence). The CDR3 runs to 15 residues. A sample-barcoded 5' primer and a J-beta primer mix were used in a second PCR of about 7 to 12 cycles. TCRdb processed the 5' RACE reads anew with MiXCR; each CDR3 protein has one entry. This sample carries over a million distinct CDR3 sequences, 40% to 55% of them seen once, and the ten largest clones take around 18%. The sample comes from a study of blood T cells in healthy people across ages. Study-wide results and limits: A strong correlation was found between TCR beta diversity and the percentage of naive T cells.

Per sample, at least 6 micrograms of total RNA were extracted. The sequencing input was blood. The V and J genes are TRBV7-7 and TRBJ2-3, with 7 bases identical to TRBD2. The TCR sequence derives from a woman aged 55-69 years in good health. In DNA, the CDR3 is TGTGCCAGCAGCTTGGGAGCGGGAATGGCAGATACGCAGTATTTT. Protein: CASSLGAGMADTQYF.